The 13 T cell receptor beta chains below were found in one sample sequenced in a study of blood T cells in healthy people across ages. It was with a sample-barcoded 5' primer and a J-beta primer mix that a second PCR of roughly 7 to 12 cycles was run. TCRdb itself ran the 5' RACE reads through MiXCR, one entry per CDR3 protein. The sample yields around 1,900,000 distinct CDR3 sequences, roughly two fifths seen once. The sample was blood. These receptors all stem from a human donor in good health.

This chain links TRBV12-3 or TRBV12-4 with TRBJ2-7; 9 bases line up with TRBD1. This CDR3 is 15 amino acids long. Trimming cost V 3 bases and J 3 bases; bases outside gene matches: 6. CDR3 in DNA: TGTGCCAGCAGTTTTCACTCGGACAGGGGCTACGAGCAGTACTTC. Translation: CASSFHSDRGYEQYF.

The chain couples TRBV5-1 to TRBJ2-1; D is possibly TRBD1 (5 bases). The CDR3 has 16 amino acids. CDR1 is SGHRS and CDR2 is YFSETQ in the germline V gene. V was clipped by 4 bases and J by 0 bases, with 14 bases between them. The CDR3 DNA reads as TGCGCCAGCAGCCCCAATGGGGCAACCTCCTACAATGAGCAGTTCTTC. Protein: CASSPNGATSYNEQFF. Variable domain in full (rest from reference TRBV5-1 and TRBJ2-1): KAGVTQTPRYLIKTRGQQVTLSCSPISGHRSVSWYQQTPGQGLQFLFEYFSETQRNKGNFPGRFSGRQFSNSRSEMNVSTLELGDSALYLCASSPNGATSYNEQFFGPGTRLTVL.

This chain joins TRBV24-1 and TRBJ2-5; 11 bases line up with TRBD1. The CDR3 runs to 15 residues. J was trimmed by 11 bases and V by 4 bases; bases with no gene match: 11. Germline assignment: CDR1 KGHDR and CDR2 SFDVKD. CDR3 coding DNA: TGTGCCACCAGTGACACCGGGACAGGGGGTGTTGAGCAGTACTTC. It yields the protein CATSDTGTGGVEQYF.

This chain links TRBV6-1 with TRBJ2-5; 7 bases fit TRBD2. V was pared by 6 bases and J by 5 bases, with 6 bases of the junction left unmatched. CDR3 length: 13 amino acids. Germline loops: CDR1 MNHNS, CDR2 SASEGT. The DNA for the CDR3 is TGTGCCAGCAGCCGGGGGGATCCCGAGACCCAGTACTTC. It specifies CASSRGDPETQYF.

V usage is TRBV28 and J usage is TRBJ2-3; D gene uncertain. CDR1 and CDR2 from the germline V gene are MDHEN and SYDVKM. The CDR3 is 15 residues long. Trimming shortened V by 6 bases and J by 2 bases, and 15 bases separated the two germline ends. CDR3 DNA: TGTGCCAGCAGGACACGACGCTTTTACACAGATACGCAGTATTTT. Translating it yields CASRTRRFYTDTQYF.

This clonotype has a handful of counts. This chain's CDR3 is CASSFSGFGQPQHF. CDR3 DNA: TGTGCCAGCAGTTTCTCAGGGTTCGGTCAGCCCCAGCATTTT. V and J are TRBV12-3 or TRBV12-4 and TRBJ1-5; a weak D match, TRBD1 (5 bases). This CDR3 has 14 residues. Trimming stripped 3 bases from V and 6 bases from J, with 12 bases between.

This clonotype was observed a handful of times. The rearrangement joins TRBV6-1 to TRBJ2-4; either TRBD1 or TRBD2 may fit D (6 bases each). The last part of the DNA fits TRBJ2-5 better; the J call may be wrong. The CDR3 is 13 residues long. CDR1 is MNHNS, CDR2 SASEGT, per germline. The CDR3 coding sequence is TGTGCCAGCGGATGGGGGGCGCGGGAGACCCAGTACTTC. Encoded protein: CASGWGARETQYF.

The V gene is TRBV7-8, the J gene TRBJ2-1; TRBD2 matches at 10 bases. The CDR3 has 15 amino acids. J lost 6 bases, V lost 8 bases, and 10 bases had no gene match. From germline, CDR1 is SGHVS and CDR2 FQNEAQ. CDR3 nucleotide sequence: TGTGCCAGCGGAGAGGGACTAGCGTTCGTCAATGAGCAGTTCTTC. Translated, it gives CASGEGLAFVNEQFF.

This clonotype was recorded a few times. This chain joins TRBV12-5 and TRBJ2-5; possibly TRBD1 for D (6 bases). Per the germline V gene, CDR1 is LGHNT and CDR2 is FRNRAP. This CDR3 spans 13 amino acids. The V end lost 1 base, the J end lost 4 bases, and 7 bases lay between the germline ends. The CDR3 DNA sequence: TGTGCTAGTGGTTTGGGAGGGGGAGAGACCCAGTACTTC. Protein: CASGLGGGETQYF.

J is TRBJ2-7 and V is TRBV4-3; 8 bases fit TRBD1. The V and J ends lost 0 bases and 3 bases, in that order; junction bases with no gene match: 4. Germline V gene lookup returns CDR1 LGHNA and CDR2 YSLEER. This CDR3 spans 15 amino acids. The CDR3 sequence: CASSQDRGLFYEQYF. CDR3 DNA: TGCGCCAGCAGCCAAGACAGGGGGCTTTTCTACGAGCAGTACTTC.

The sample holds one count of this clonotype. The chain carries TRBV5-1 and TRBJ2-1; TRBD2 matches 9 bases. This CDR3 region has 16 residues. CDR1 is SGHRS, CDR2 YFSETQ, per germline. After removal of 0 bases from V and 5 bases from J, the junction contained 6 bases not matched to a gene. The CDR3 reads CASSLGPSGTNNEQFF. In DNA form, the CDR3 reads TGCGCCAGCAGCTTGGGCCCTAGCGGGACCAACAATGAGCAGTTCTTC.

The V call is TRBV24-1, the J call TRBJ2-1; D gene ambiguous. Germline V lookup: CDR1 KGHDR, CDR2 SFDVKD. V was shortened by 0 bases and J by 5 bases, with 10 bases between the two germline ends. The CDR3 consists of 15 residues. Here the CDR3 reads CATSDLSLRNNEQFF. The CDR3 DNA follows: TGTGCCACCAGTGATTTGAGTCTCCGGAACAATGAGCAGTTCTTC.

Comments on this clonotype: At one end, the junction sequence differs from germline, possibly due to a read error. The chain joins TRBV7-2 to TRBJ1-5; D call uncertain. CDR3 size: 15 residues. The germline V gene has CDR1 SGHTA and CDR2 FQGNSA. The CDR3 region has the DNA TGTGCCAGCAGCTTAGTCGTGGGCAGCAGTCAGCCCCAGCATTTT. Its protein is CASSLVVGSSQPQHF.